The sequence of this TCR beta chain was determined in a study of blood T cell repertoires in COVID-19. Background on the study: PBMCs, B-cell-depleted T cells, or T cells provided the cDNA or gDNA that made up the material.

The repertoire was sequenced with immunoSEQ multiplex PCR; TCRdb's copy has only in-frame clones and lacks some. The sample consists of tens of thousands of clones, less than 90% of them appearing once. J was trimmed by 4 bases and V by 6 bases; bases with no gene match: 6. The CDR3 runs to 14 residues. Germline CDR1 SQVTM, CDR2 ANQGSEA. This TCR came from a man older than 75 with acute or convalescent COVID-19. The chain links TRBV29-1 to TRBJ2-6; TRBD2 matches at 7 bases. The sequencing sample was made of peripheral blood. This CDR3 reads CSVRRGTGANVLTF. The CDR3 coding sequence is TGCAGCGTGCGGCGGGGGACCGGGGCCAACGTCCTGACTTTC.